This T cell receptor beta chain was recorded in a study of blood T cell repertoires in COVID-19. Across the study: Two consecutive negative NP/OP PCR tests, clearance, or resolved symptoms defined Cohort 3 recovery.

V shed 0 bases and J shed 5 bases, with 11 bases lying between them. Germline V gives CDR1 MNHEY, CDR2 SMNVEV (reference sequence). The length of the CDR3 is 15 residues. The age range of participants was about 18 to 90 years, with residence in fewer than 25 US areas. In the authors' workflow: Reference gene primers were amplified, and this amplification served to estimate nucleated cell counts. The repertoire was sequenced with immunoSEQ multiplex PCR; TCRdb's copy has only in-frame clones and lacks some. The V and J calls and clone size are taken from that table; D and trimming were inferred from the DNA. In the table there are 250,000 to 300,000 clones, 70% to 90% of which are singletons.

The rearrangement joins TRBV27 to TRBJ1-5; D is unresolved. What was sequenced was PBMCs or T cells enriched from blood (not recorded which). The origin of this receptor is a woman aged 55-69 years in a cohort exposed to, infected with or recovered from COVID-19 (not recorded which). The CDR3 sequence: CASSLSFQIYQPQHF. The CDR3 DNA reads TGTGCCAGCAGTTTATCGTTTCAGATATATCAGCCCCAGCATTTT.